This TCR beta chain was sequenced in a study of post-analysis software for immune sequencing data. Study context: Relapsing-remitting, secondary progressive and progressive-relapsing courses of multiple sclerosis were included. Findings and caveats of the study: With TRBV5-6, TRBV5-1 and TRBV20-1 included, roughly five TRBV segments were more frequent in patients than in controls. F measure grouped same-batch samples tightly together. Patients with multiple sclerosis recorded significantly lower normalized Chao1 diversity than controls, the study found.

With 5 bases removed from V and 9 bases from J, the gap between germline ends came to 14 bases. This CDR3 contains 13 residues. Germline-derived CDR1 and CDR2 are MGHDK and SYGVNS. Regarding this clonotype: Its specificity is not known.

Unique molecular identifiers were carried by the TCR beta cDNA libraries. Yield was roughly 0.5 million cDNA molecules from around 1 to 9.1 million T cells. MiXCR was run by TCRdb on the PCR reads, yielding one entry per CDR3 protein. Found here are about 760,000 distinct CDR3 sequences, 25% to 30% of them singletons; the top ten hold approximately 0.6%. This clonotype was obtained from a girl aged 5-17 years with multiple sclerosis. The sequenced material came from blood. The gene calls are TRBV25-1 and TRBJ2-4; D may be TRBD2 (5 bases). CDR3 in amino acids: CASSFRGAGIQYF. CDR3 bases: TGTGCCAGCAGTTTCCGGGGAGCTGGCATTCAGTACTTC.